A single sample is the source of the 19 T cell receptor beta chains below, sequenced in a study of T cells in Graves' hyperthyroidism and ophthalmopathy. RNA transcripts gave rise to amplified TCR beta CDR3 regions. The study used the HTBI primer set for a first-round RT-PCR of the TCR CDR3. MiXCR, applied by TCRdb to the multiplex PCR reads, yields one record per CDR3 protein. The data contain about 840,000 distinct CDR3 sequences, roughly 40% of them seen just once; the ten biggest clones take up more than 7%. Sequenced material: blood. The receptors originated from a man aged 18 to 29 with Graves' hyperthyroidism.

This clonotype was detected ten times or more. The chain combines TRBV20-1 with TRBJ2-5, with TRBD1 identical over 8 bases. Trimming at V came to 2 bases and at J to 4 bases, leaving 0 bases not matched to a gene. Germline CDR1 and CDR2: DFQATT and SNEGSKA (reference sequence). This CDR3 has 12 amino acids. The CDR3: CSARTGGETQYF. Here the CDR3 DNA reads TGCAGTGCTAGAACAGGGGGAGAGACCCAGTACTTC.

This clonotype occurred a few times. The rearrangement joins TRBV6-5 to TRBJ1-4; D gene unclear. The V end lost 0 bases, the J end lost 1 base, and 6 bases lay between the germline ends. The germline V gene encodes CDR1 MNHEY and CDR2 SVGAGI. CDR3 length: 15 residues. CDR3 residues: CASSYSEGTNEKLFF. CDR3 coding DNA: TGTGCCAGCAGTTACTCGGAAGGAACTAATGAAAAACTGTTTTTT.

This clonotype was seen at least ten times. The chain links TRBV2 to TRBJ2-7; no clear D. This CDR3 contains 14 residues. The germline V gene encodes CDR1 SNHLY and CDR2 FYNNEI. Trimming shortened V by 1 base and J by 4 bases, and 11 bases separated the two germline ends. As DNA, the CDR3 is TGTGCCAGCAGTGAAGAGGGATCGGAGTACGAGCAGTACTTC. Encoded protein: CASSEEGSEYEQYF.

This clonotype was counted many times. J is TRBJ2-6 and V is TRBV15; no clear D. The germline V gene encodes CDR1 LNHNV and CDR2 YYDKDF (reference sequence). The CDR3 is 15 amino acids. The V and J ends lost 1 base and 4 bases respectively, with 8 bases between them. The chain's CDR3 is CATSRVGSGANVLTF. The CDR3 DNA follows: TGTGCCACCAGCAGAGTAGGGTCCGGGGCCAACGTCCTGACTTTC.

This clonotype was detected a few times. The chain has TRBV7-3 and TRBJ1-6; 10 positions agree with TRBD1. This CDR3 contains 15 residues. The V segment lost 3 bases and the J segment 10 bases; nucleotides outside the gene matches: 6. CDR1 is SGHTA and CDR2 is FQGTGA in the germline V gene. The CDR3 DNA is TGTGCCAGCAGCTTGGCCGGGACAGGGGACTCACCCCTCCACTTT. Residues: CASSLAGTGDSPLHF.

CDR3 region: CASSLQGLGNTIYF. CDR3 sequence (DNA): TGTGCCAGCAGCCTACAGGGACTTGGAAACACCATATATTTT. The genes are TRBV7-2 and TRBJ1-3, with a weak D call TRBD1 (6 bases). The CDR3 is made up of 14 amino acids. Germline V CDR1 and CDR2: SGHTA, FQGNSA. The V and J ends lost 5 bases and 3 bases respectively, with 11 bases between them.

Points on this clonotype: One end of the junction does not line up with germline, which may come from a read error. The chain joins TRBV4-3 to TRBJ1-1; D call uncertain. The CDR3 has 13 residues. In germline, CDR1 is LGHNA, CDR2 YSLEER. CDR3 residues: CASTWGVNTDAFF. CDR3 in DNA: TGCGCCAGCACTTGGGGAGTAAACACTGACGCTTTCTTT.

This clonotype was detected only a few times. This chain links TRBV9 with TRBJ2-6; tentatively, D is TRBD2 (6 bases). From germline, CDR1 is SGDLS and CDR2 YYNGEE. Between the trimmed V and J ends, which lost 6 bases and 3 bases, there was a span of 10 bases. The CDR3 contains 14 residues. The CDR3 spells CASTHGSGANVLTF. Here the CDR3 DNA reads TGTGCCAGCACTCACGGGAGTGGGGCCAACGTCCTGACTTTC.

This clonotype has a count of ten or more. V is TRBV19 and J is TRBJ1-5; 9 nucleotides align to TRBD1. The CDR3 runs to 15 residues. Germline CDR1 and CDR2: LNHDA and SQIVND (reference sequence). J lost 7 bases, V lost 4 bases, and 8 bases had no gene match. CDR3 nucleotide sequence: TGTGCCAGTAGTAGAGCCGGGACAGGGCGGCAGCCCCAGCATTTT. Residues: CASSRAGTGRQPQHF.

As regards this clonotype: Possible read error: a much larger clone is one base away. The chain uses TRBV7-9 and TRBJ1-5, with a tentative D call TRBD1 (5 bases). CDR1 is SEHNR, CDR2 FQNEAQ, per germline (reference sequence). The CDR3 runs 17 residues. V was clipped by 6 bases and J by 5 bases, with 23 bases between them. DNA of the CDR3: TGTGCCAGCAGTGACGGGCAGGGATTGAAGAGCGATCAGCCCCAGCATTTT. This codes for CASSDGQGLKSDQPQHF.

This clonotype was seen at least ten times. The chain uses TRBV19 and TRBJ1-5; D uncertain. Between the trimmed V and J ends, which lost 11 bases and 2 bases, there was a span of 13 bases. Germline V gene lookup returns CDR1 LNHDA and CDR2 SQIVND (reference sequence). The CDR3 is 13 residues long. The CDR3 sequence: CASRNEGNQPQHF. The CDR3 nucleotides are TGTGCCTCGCGAAACGAAGGCAATCAGCCCCAGCATTTT.

The rearrangement uses TRBV12-3 or TRBV12-4 and TRBJ2-7; 7 nucleotides match TRBD2. The junction had 15 bases not matched to a gene; V was cut back by 4 bases and J by 6 bases. CDR3 length: 16 residues. Here the CDR3 reads CASSWAPQREFLEQYF. CDR3 coding DNA: TGTGCCAGCAGTTGGGCACCACAGCGGGAATTTCTCGAGCAGTACTTC.

This clonotype came up many times. The chain employs TRBV29-1 and TRBJ2-7, with D possibly matching TRBD2 (5 bases). V shed 4 bases and J shed 5 bases, with 12 bases lying between them. CDR1 and CDR2 from the germline V gene are SQVTM and ANQGSEA. The CDR3 contains 12 residues. The CDR3 DNA follows: TGCAGCGTTGCGCGGGCCGGGGACGAGCAGTACTTC. It codes for CSVARAGDEQYF.

This clonotype was recorded only once. This chain connects TRBV24-1 to TRBJ2-5; TRBD2 agrees at 12 bases. V shed 4 bases and J 4 bases; nucleotides not matched to a gene: 6. Germline V gene data show CDR1 as KGHDR and CDR2 as SFDVKD. CDR3 length: 16 residues. CDR3 loop: CATSDPTSGGTETQYF. The CDR3 DNA follows: TGTGCCACCAGTGACCCGACTAGCGGGGGTACAGAGACCCAGTACTTC.

The V and J genes are TRBV10-3 and TRBJ2-3; TRBD2 matches 8 bases. V lost 6 bases, J lost 2 bases, and 4 bases stayed unmatched. The germline V gene has CDR1 ENHRY and CDR2 SYGVKD. This CDR3 has 14 amino acids. The CDR3 reads CAISGSGNTDTQYF. The CDR3 bases are TGTGCCATCAGCGGTAGCGGGAACACAGATACGCAGTATTTT.

The chain has TRBV4-1 and TRBJ2-5; D remains unclear. The ends were cut back, 0 bases at V and 4 bases at J, with 6 bases in the middle. CDR1 is MGHRA, CDR2 YSYEKL, per germline. This CDR3 is 13 amino acids long. The chain's CDR3 is CASSQDHAETQYF. CDR3 sequence (DNA): TGCGCCAGCAGCCAAGATCACGCAGAGACCCAGTACTTC.

This clonotype was counted between two and nine times. This chain connects TRBV7-9 to TRBJ2-5; no firm D call. Trimming shortened V by 7 bases and J by 3 bases, and 12 bases separated the two germline ends. The CDR3 extends over 13 amino acids. Per germline, CDR1 SEHNR and CDR2 FQNEAQ (reference sequence). In nucleotides, the CDR3 is TGTGCCAGCATAATGGCAGATGAAGAGACCCAGTACTTC. Amino acids: CASIMADEETQYF.

On this clonotype: A read error may produce the germline difference seen at one junction end. The chain combines TRBV11-2 with TRBJ2-7; D unclear. Germline V CDR1 and CDR2: SGHAT, FQNNGV. The CDR3 covers 12 residues. The CDR3 nucleotides read TGTGCCATCAGCCATACCCTCTACGAGCAGTACTTC. Translation: CAISHTLYEQYF.

This chain joins TRBV4-2 and TRBJ2-5; D uncertain. The CDR3 is 15 residues long. The V and J ends lost 0 bases and 3 bases respectively, with 11 bases between them. The germline CDR1 and CDR2 sequences are LGHNA and YNFKEQ. The CDR3 sequence is CASSQEGWREETQYF. The CDR3 DNA sequence: TGTGCCAGCAGCCAAGAGGGGTGGCGAGAAGAGACCCAGTACTTC.